The source of this TCR beta chain is a study of shared clonotypes between healthy human individuals. At deep level, the assay was performed. Every subset's genomic DNA went evenly onto several immunoSEQ plates. The method was immunoSEQ multiplex PCR; TCRdb's version includes in-frame clones alone and lacks a portion of them. The sample consists of about 2 million clones, just under 95% of them appearing once. Germline V gene data show CDR1 as SGHTS and CDR2 as YDEGEE. The CDR3 contains 13 residues. V was cut by 3 bases and J by 3 bases, with 10 bases left in between. In the naive CD8 group, cells lacked CD45RO and were positively selected for CCR7, so terminally differentiated effector memory CD45RA+ cells were left out.

Sample: naive CD8+ T cells sorted from blood. This chain connects TRBV5-8 to TRBJ2-7; D tentatively fits TRBD1 or TRBD2 (5 bases each). This sequence was found in a man aged 18 to 29 in good health. As DNA, the CDR3 is TGTGCCAGCAGCTGGGGACCCCGCTACGAGCAGTACTTC. It encodes CASSWGPRYEQYF. Supplemented by reference TRBV5-8 and TRBJ2-7, the full variable domain reads EAGVTQSPTHLIKTRGQQATLRCSPISGHTSVYWYQQALGLGLQFLLWYDEGEERNRGNFPPRFSGRQFPNYSSELNVNALELEDSALYLCASSWGPRYEQYFGPGTRLTVT.